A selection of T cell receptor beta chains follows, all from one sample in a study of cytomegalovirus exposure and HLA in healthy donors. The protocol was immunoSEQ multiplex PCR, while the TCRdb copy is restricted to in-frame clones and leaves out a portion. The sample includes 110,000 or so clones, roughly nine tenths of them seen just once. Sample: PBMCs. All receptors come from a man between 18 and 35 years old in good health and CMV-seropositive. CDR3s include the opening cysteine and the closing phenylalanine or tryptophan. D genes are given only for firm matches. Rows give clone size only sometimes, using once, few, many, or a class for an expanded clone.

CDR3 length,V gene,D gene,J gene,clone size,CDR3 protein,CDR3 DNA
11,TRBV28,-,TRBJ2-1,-,CASSYSNEQFF,TGTGCCAGCAGTTACTCCAATGAGCAGTTCTTC
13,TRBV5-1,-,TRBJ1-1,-,CATRLTTYTEAFF,TGCGCCACTCGATTGACAACCTACACTGAAGCTTTCTTT
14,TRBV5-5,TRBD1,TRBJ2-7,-,CASSTDRGAGEQYF,TGTGCCAGCAGCACGGACAGGGGGGCGGGAGAGCAGTACTTC
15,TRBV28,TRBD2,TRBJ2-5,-,CASSRRGLEGETQYF,TGTGCCAGCAGTAGGAGGGGACTAGAGGGTGAGACCCAGTACTTC
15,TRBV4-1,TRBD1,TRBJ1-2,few,CASSPGTGGVEGYTF,TGCGCCAGCAGCCCAGGGACAGGGGGCGTAGAGGGCTACACCTTC
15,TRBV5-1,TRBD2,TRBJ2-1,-,CASSLEPGLAYEQFF,TGCGCCAGCAGCTTGGAACCGGGACTAGCATATGAGCAGTTCTTC
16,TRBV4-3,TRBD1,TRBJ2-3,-,CASSPTTGGGTDTQYF,TGCGCCAGCAGCCCGACGACAGGGGGTGGCACAGATACGCAGTATTTT
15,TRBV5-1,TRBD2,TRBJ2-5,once,CASSFASGGQETQYF,TGCGCCAGCAGCTTCGCTAGCGGGGGGCAAGAGACCCAGTACTTC
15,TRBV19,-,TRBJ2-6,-,CASSIGGRGANVLTF,TGTGCCAGTAGTATCGGGGGTCGTGGGGCCAACGTCCTGACTTTC
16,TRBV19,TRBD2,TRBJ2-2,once,CASSFERGVYTGELFF,TGTGCCAGTAGTTTCGAGCGGGGGGTCTACACCGGGGAGCTGTTTTTT
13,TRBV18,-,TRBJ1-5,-,CASSDDRNQPQHF,TGTGCCAGCTCAGACGACAGAAATCAGCCCCAGCATTTT
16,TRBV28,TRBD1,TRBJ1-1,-,CASSSPGQGLNTEAFF,TGTGCCAGCAGTTCCCCCGGACAGGGACTGAACACTGAAGCTTTCTTT
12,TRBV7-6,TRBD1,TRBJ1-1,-,CASSSRDSEAFF,TGTGCCAGCAGCAGCCGGGACAGTGAAGCTTTCTTT
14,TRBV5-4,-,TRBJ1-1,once,CASSLVGKYTEAFF,TGTGCCAGCAGCTTGGTGGGCAAGTACACTGAAGCTTTCTTT
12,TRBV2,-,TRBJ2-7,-,CASRMSRWEQYF,TGTGCCAGCAGGATGTCACGGTGGGAGCAGTACTTC
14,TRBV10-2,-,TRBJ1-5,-,CASSESARNQPQHF,TGCGCCAGCAGTGAGTCGGCCCGCAATCAGCCCCAGCATTTT
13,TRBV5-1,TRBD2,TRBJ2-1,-,CASRPGTSGEQFF,TGCGCCAGCAGACCTGGGACTAGCGGTGAGCAGTTCTTC
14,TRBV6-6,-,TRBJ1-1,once,CASSYSGGVGEAFF,TGTGCCAGCAGTTACTCCGGGGGGGTTGGTGAAGCTTTCTTT
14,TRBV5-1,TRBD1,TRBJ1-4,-,CASSPGQGGEKLFF,TGCGCCAGCAGCCCCGGACAGGGCGGTGAAAAACTGTTTTTT
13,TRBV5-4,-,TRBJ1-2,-,CASSLGDILGYTF,TGTGCCAGCAGCTTGGGGGACATACTTGGCTACACCTTC
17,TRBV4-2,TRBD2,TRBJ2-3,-,CASSQDLGSSGRDTQYF,TGTGCCAGCAGCCAAGATTTAGGGTCTAGCGGGAGGGATACGCAGTATTTT
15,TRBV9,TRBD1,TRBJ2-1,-,CASSVEGRGRNEQFF,TGTGCCAGCAGCGTAGAGGGCAGGGGGCGGAATGAGCAGTTCTTC
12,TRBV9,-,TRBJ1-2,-,CASSLRENGYTF,TGTGCCAGCAGCCTCAGGGAAAATGGCTACACCTTC
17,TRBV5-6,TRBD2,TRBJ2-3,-,CASSRPLAGDRTDTQYF,TGTGCCAGCAGCCGGCCTCTAGCGGGGGACCGCACAGATACGCAGTATTTT
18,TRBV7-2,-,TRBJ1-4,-,CASSLEARVFATDEKLFF,TGTGCCAGCAGCTTAGAGGCCAGGGTTTTCGCCACCGATGAAAAACTGTTTTTT
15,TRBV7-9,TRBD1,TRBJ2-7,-,CASSHETGGTYEQYF,TGTGCCAGCAGTCATGAGACAGGGGGCACTTACGAGCAGTACTTC
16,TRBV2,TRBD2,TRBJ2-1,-,CATSPGGLAGNNEQFF,TGTGCCACCTCTCCTGGTGGACTAGCGGGGAACAATGAGCAGTTCTTC
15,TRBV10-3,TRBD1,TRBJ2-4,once,CAISDPMGQQNIQYF,TGTGCCATCAGTGACCCTATGGGACAGCAAAACATTCAGTACTTC
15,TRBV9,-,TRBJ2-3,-,CASSVRQTSTDTQYF,TGTGCCAGCAGCGTACGACAGACTAGCACAGATACGCAGTATTTT
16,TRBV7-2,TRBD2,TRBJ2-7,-,CASSPSRGGASYEQYF,TGTGCCAGCAGCCCCTCTCGCGGGGGGGCCTCCTACGAGCAGTACTTC
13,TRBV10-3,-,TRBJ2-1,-,CAISELGGAEQFF,TGTGCCATCAGTGAACTAGGCGGGGCTGAGCAGTTCTTC
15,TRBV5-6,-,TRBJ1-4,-,CASSPVGRLNEKLFF,TGTGCCAGCAGCCCCGTCGGAAGACTTAATGAAAAACTGTTTTTT
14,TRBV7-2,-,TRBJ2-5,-,CASSLAGSWETQYF,TGTGCCAGCAGCTTAGCGGGGAGCTGGGAGACCCAGTACTTC
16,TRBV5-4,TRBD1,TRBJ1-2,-,CASSLGTTGVNYGYTF,TGTGCCAGCAGCTTGGGAACGACAGGGGTTAACTATGGCTACACCTTC
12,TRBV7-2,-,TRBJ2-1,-,CASSLLYNEQFF,TGTGCCAGCAGCTTACTCTACAATGAGCAGTTCTTC
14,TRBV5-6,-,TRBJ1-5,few,CASSLGQSNQPQHF,TGTGCCAGCAGCTTGGGACAGAGCAATCAGCCCCAGCATTTT
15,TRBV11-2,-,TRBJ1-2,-,CASSPWQGNNYGYTF,TGTGCCAGCAGCCCTTGGCAGGGGAACAACTATGGCTACACCTTC
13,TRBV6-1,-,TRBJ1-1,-,CASSQASGTEAFF,TGTGCCAGCAGTCAAGCATCCGGGACTGAAGCTTTCTTT